The 5 T cell receptor beta chains presented below share a single source sample, sequenced in a study of T cell changes during pregnancy in multiple sclerosis. Produced via immunoSEQ multiplex PCR; TCRdb's table is partial and in-frame only. Here the sample spans tens of thousands of clones, more than 85% being singletons. Sequences were derived from peripheral blood, sampled after pregnancy. The receptors were sampled from a female donor in good health, enrolled as a control in a pregnancy study.

V is TRBV6-5 and J is TRBJ1-5, with D maybe TRBD1 (5 bases). The CDR3 loop spans 14 amino acids. The germline CDR1 and CDR2 sequences are MNHEY and SVGAGI. V shed 7 bases and J shed 9 bases, with 19 bases lying between them. In DNA, the CDR3 is TGTGCCAGCATCACAACCGGGGGTATTGGGCCCCAGCATTTT. Translation gives CASITTGGIGPQHF.

The sample holds a few counts of this clone. The chain employs TRBV6-4 and TRBJ1-2; D call uncertain. Germline CDR1 reads MRHNA; CDR2 reads SNTAGT. Trimming stripped 2 bases from V and 8 bases from J, with 15 bases between. The CDR3 sequence is 14 residues long. The CDR3 spells CASSDIAGFRGYTF. The CDR3 DNA reads TGTGCCAGCAGTGACATCGCGGGGTTCAGGGGCTACACCTTC.

The chain links TRBV6-6 to TRBJ1-5; 7 bases fit TRBD1. The CDR3 is 16 amino acids. V lost 6 bases to trimming and J lost 3 bases; unmatched junction nucleotides: 11. CDR1 MNHNY and CDR2 SVGAGI come from the germline V gene (reference sequence). For the CDR3, the DNA is TGTGCCAGCAGCACCCCTACAGGGGTGCCCAATCAGCCCCAGCATTTT. Amino acid sequence: CASSTPTGVPNQPQHF.

A note on this clone: One end of the junction fails to match germline, which may point to a read error. This chain uses TRBV20-1 with TRBJ1-1; D remains unclear. CDR3 length: 11 amino acids. Germline CDR1 and CDR2: DFQATT and SNEGSKA (reference sequence). The CDR3 sequence is CSATPNIEAFF. DNA of the CDR3: TGCAGTGCTACGCCGAACATTGAAGCTTTCTTT.

CDR3 bases: TGTGCCAGCAGCTCAATAGCGCCGGGCACAGATACGCAGTATTTT. As protein: CASSSIAPGTDTQYF. The chain has TRBV7-9 and TRBJ2-3, with D perhaps matching TRBD2 (5 bases). V shed 4 bases and J shed 1 base, with 12 bases lying between them. Germline assignment: CDR1 SEHNR and CDR2 FQNEAQ (reference sequence). CDR3 length equals 15 residues.